The 25 T cell receptor beta chains given below trace back to one sample, sequenced in a study of T cell repertoires in aging, cancer and after chemotherapy. The template was genomic DNA from peripheral blood, not RNA. A mixed TRB-A/B primer pool amplified rearranged TRB by multiplex touch-down PCR. Using its own MiXCR run on the multiplex PCR reads, TCRdb lists one record per CDR3 protein. The sample yields nearly 11,000 distinct CDR3 sequences, around 40% seen once. The sample was blood. These receptors all stem from a human donor in good health.

A few counts support this clonotype. This chain connects TRBV6-5 to TRBJ2-7; D remains ambiguous. Germline V lookup: CDR1 MNHEY, CDR2 SVGAGI. V lost 6 bases and J 6 bases, leaving 12 bases between the germline ends. The CDR3 has 12 amino acids. CDR3 residues: CASRMEPGEQYF. The DNA of the CDR3 is TGTGCCAGCAGAATGGAGCCTGGCGAGCAGTACTTC.

The V and J genes are TRBV24-1 and TRBJ2-1; possible D gene TRBD2, 5 bases. In germline, CDR1 is KGHDR, CDR2 SFDVKD. CDR3 length: 11 residues. The V end lost 8 bases, the J end lost 9 bases, and 10 bases lay between the germline ends. CDR3 sequence: CATMGEGEQFF. In DNA form, the CDR3 reads TGTGCCACCATGGGAGAGGGTGAGCAGTTCTTC.

The chain combines TRBV7-2 with TRBJ1-2; the D gene is possibly TRBD1 (5 bases). This CDR3 contains 14 residues. From germline, CDR1 is SGHTA and CDR2 FQGNSA. V was cut by 4 bases and J by 0 bases, with 9 bases left in between. CDR3 DNA: TGTGCCAGCAGCTCACGGGGGACTAACTATGGCTACACCTTC. As protein: CASSSRGTNYGYTF.

The chain employs TRBV30 and TRBJ2-7, with a possible D match to TRBD1 (5 bases). Germline-derived CDR1 and CDR2 are GTSNPN and SVGIG (reference sequence). The CDR3 totals 11 residues. The germline V and J ends were trimmed by 3 bases and 12 bases, with 15 bases remaining between them. The chain's CDR3 is CAWSYLRALYF. DNA of the CDR3: TGTGCCTGGAGCTATCTCAGGGCCCTGTACTTC.

This clonotype was detected a few times. V gene TRBV7-9 combines with J gene TRBJ2-3, with D tentatively TRBD2 (5 bases). Germline values: CDR1 SEHNR, CDR2 FQNEAQ (reference sequence). The CDR3 spans 14 residues. V was trimmed by 5 bases and J by 3 bases, leaving 12 bases between them. The CDR3 coding sequence is TGTGCCAGCAGCCCTAGCCCCGCGACAGATACGCAGTATTTT. Translated: CASSPSPATDTQYF.

This clonotype was detected once. The V gene is TRBV18, the J gene TRBJ1-2; D unresolved. CDR3 length equals 13 residues. The V end was cut by 2 bases, the J end by 8 bases, with 12 bases between. CDR1 is KGHSH, CDR2 LQKENI, per germline. The CDR3 DNA follows: TGTGCCAGCTCACCAGGGCCGCTGGACGGCTACACCTTC. Protein sequence: CASSPGPLDGYTF.

This clonotype was observed a handful of times. The chain has TRBV4-3 and TRBJ1-2; perhaps TRBD1 as D (5 bases). Trimming took off 3 bases at V and 4 bases at J, with 15 bases between the two ends. The germline gives CDR1 LGHNA, CDR2 YSLEER. CDR3 size: 15 residues. This CDR3 is CASSQYPTEPYGYTF. In DNA form, the CDR3 reads TGCGCCAGCAGCCAGTATCCGACAGAACCCTATGGCTACACCTTC.

The genes are TRBV19 and TRBJ1-1; no definite D call. V was trimmed by 5 bases and J by 1 base, leaving 11 bases between them. This CDR3 is 14 amino acids long. Germline loops: CDR1 LNHDA, CDR2 SQIVND (reference sequence). DNA for the CDR3: TGTGCCAGTAGTGCGAGGACGGGGAACACTGAAGCTTTCTTT. Protein product: CASSARTGNTEAFF.

This clonotype was seen only a few times. CDR3 nucleotides: TGTGCCAGCAGTTACGGGCGGGAGGTGTCCTACAATGAGCAGTTCTTC. Its translation is CASSYGREVSYNEQFF. J is TRBJ2-1 and V is TRBV6-6, with 8 positions matching TRBD2. Germline V gene lookup returns CDR1 MNHNY and CDR2 SVGAGI (reference sequence). Trimming removed 2 bases from V and 1 base from J; junction bases left unmatched: 4. The CDR3 sequence is 16 residues long.

This clonotype has a handful of counts. This chain uses TRBV4-2 with TRBJ1-5; D gene uncertain. In germline, CDR1 is LGHNA, CDR2 YNFKEQ. V dropped 0 bases and J dropped 6 bases, with 6 bases sitting between them. There are 13 residues in the CDR3. CDR3 sequence: CASSQDGGQPQHF. The DNA for the CDR3 is TGTGCCAGCAGCCAAGATGGCGGTCAGCCCCAGCATTTT.

This clonotype was recorded a few times. The chain couples TRBV12-3 or TRBV12-4 to TRBJ2-7; 7 bases line up with TRBD2. V lost 3 bases to trimming and J lost 4 bases; unmatched junction nucleotides: 0. The CDR3 is 12 amino acids. The DNA of the CDR3 is TGTGCCAGCAGTTTCGGGGGGTACGAGCAGTACTTC. It translates to CASSFGGYEQYF.

Remarks on this clonotype: An end of the junction differs from the germline gene, which may be a read error. This rearrangement joins TRBV5-6 to TRBJ2-6; no definite D call. This CDR3 is built from 15 residues. Germline CDR1 and CDR2: SGHDT and YYEEEE. The CDR3 sequence is CASSDVGFGANVLTF. CDR3 DNA sequence: TGCGCCAGCAGCGACGTAGGGTTTGGGGCCAACGTCCTGACTTTC. The whole variable domain, remainder taken from reference TRBV5-6 and TRBJ2-6, is DAGVTQSPTHLIKTRGQQVTLRCSPKSGHDTVSWYQQALGQGPQFIFQYYEEEERQRGNFPDRFSGHQFPNYSSELNVNALLLGDSALYLCASSDVGFGANVLTFGAGSRLTVL.

The V gene is TRBV6-5, the J gene TRBJ2-7, with 9 bases aligning to TRBD2. Germline assignment: CDR1 MNHEY and CDR2 SVGAGI. There are 15 residues in the CDR3. V was clipped by 0 bases and J by 4 bases; unmatched bases: 4. CDR3 DNA sequence: TGTGCCAGCAGTTACTCGAGCGGGGGGCCATACGAGCAGTACTTC. Its translation: CASSYSSGGPYEQYF.

The chain's CDR3 is CASSPGTGSGYTF. CDR3 DNA sequence: TGTGCCAGCAGTCCCGGGACAGGGAGCGGCTACACCTTC. V usage is TRBV28 and J usage is TRBJ1-2; 9 nucleotides align to TRBD1. V shed 5 bases and J 8 bases; nucleotides not matched to a gene: 6. The CDR3 is made up of 13 amino acids. Germline CDR1 reads MDHEN; CDR2 reads SYDVKM.

The rearrangement joins TRBV11-2 to TRBJ2-1; 7 bases map to TRBD2. J gave up 6 bases and V 5 bases, and 4 bases lay outside the gene matches. This CDR3 has 13 residues. From germline, CDR1 is SGHAT and CDR2 FQNNGV. The CDR3 here is CASSTAGSNEQFF. The DNA for the CDR3 is TGTGCCAGCAGCACAGCGGGGTCCAATGAGCAGTTCTTC.

This clonotype turned up a few times. The chain joins TRBV6-5 to TRBJ2-3; 14 positions agree with TRBD2. This CDR3 region has 18 residues. Germline V gene data show CDR1 as MNHEY and CDR2 as SVGAGI. V lost 0 bases and J lost 5; bases outside the gene matches: 7. For the CDR3, the DNA is TGTGCCAGCAGTTACTCGGGACTAGCGGGGGATCCAGAAGATACGCAGTATTTT. Protein sequence: CASSYSGLAGDPEDTQYF.

In this sample, this clonotype turned up a few times. The chain carries TRBV27 and TRBJ2-2; 7 bases map to TRBD2. V was clipped by 5 bases and J by 5 bases; unmatched bases: 20. The germline V gene encodes CDR1 MNHEY and CDR2 SMNVEV (reference sequence). There are 19 residues in the CDR3. CDR3 in amino acids: CASSPRGSGLPVGTGELFF. The CDR3 DNA reads TGTGCCAGCAGTCCCCGGGGTAGCGGGTTACCAGTAGGAACCGGGGAGCTGTTTTTT.

This clonotype was detected a few times. The chain combines TRBV20-1 with TRBJ1-5, with 7 bases aligning to TRBD1. The germline V gene encodes CDR1 DFQATT and CDR2 SNEGSKA (reference sequence). The ends lost 3 bases at V and 6 bases at J; junction bases unmatched: 5. The CDR3 extends over 13 amino acids. CDR3 sequence (DNA): TGCAGTGCTAGGGACAGGTTTAGTCAGCCCCAGCATTTT. Translating it yields CSARDRFSQPQHF.

The V call is TRBV6-1, the J call TRBJ1-1; 10 nucleotides agree with TRBD1. V lost 6 bases and J lost 1; bases outside the gene matches: 2. Germline lookup yields CDR1 MNHNS and CDR2 SASEGT. This CDR3 has 14 residues. The CDR3 sequence is CASRGTGENTEAFF. The CDR3 coding sequence is TGTGCCAGCAGGGGGACAGGGGAGAACACTGAAGCTTTCTTT.

The chain couples TRBV6-5 to TRBJ2-7; 13 bases align to TRBD2. Looked up from germline, CDR1 is MNHEY and CDR2 is SVGAGI. This CDR3 has 16 residues. V gave up 4 bases and J gave up 3 bases; unmatched junction bases: 6. DNA of the CDR3: TGTGCCAGCAGTTCCGTAGGGACTAGCGGGATCTACGAGCAGTACTTC. This sequence encodes CASSSVGTSGIYEQYF.

For this clonotype: Possible read error: a much larger clone is one base away. The chain joins TRBV30 to TRBJ1-6; no definite D call. Trimming removed 0 bases from V and 8 bases from J, with 14 bases in between. CDR1 is GTSNPN and CDR2 is SVGIG in the germline V gene (reference sequence). There are 15 residues in the CDR3. The CDR3 loop reads CAWSVRRVGYSPLHF. The CDR3, as DNA: TGTGCCTGGAGTGTGAGGCGTGTGGGTTATTCACCCCTCCACTTT.

This rearrangement joins TRBV12-3 or TRBV12-4 to TRBJ1-3; D is possibly TRBD1 (5 bases). The CDR3 is 16 residues long. Deletions cut 3 bases from V and 0 bases from J, with 12 bases between. As DNA, the CDR3 is TGTGCCAGCAGTTTCCGGGGACGGTCCTCTGGAAACACCATATATTTT. It encodes CASSFRGRSSGNTIYF.

This clonotype is deemed medium-sized. This rearrangement joins TRBV29-1 to TRBJ1-2; the match to TRBD1 covers 11 bases. The CDR3 has 15 amino acids. V dropped 7 bases and J dropped 5; count of bases not matched to a gene: 12. The germline CDR1 and CDR2 sequences are SQVTM and ANQGSEA. The DNA of the CDR3 is TGCAGCGACCGGACAGGGGGCGCAGGATGGTATGGCTACACCTTC. It yields the protein CSDRTGGAGWYGYTF.

The rearrangement links TRBV27 to TRBJ2-1; 7 bases map to TRBD2. The V gene's germline CDR1 is MNHEY and CDR2 SMNVEV (reference sequence). After removal of 10 bases from V and 0 bases from J, the junction contained 15 bases not matched to a gene. The CDR3 runs 17 residues. CDR3 DNA: TGTGCCACCTCCGGGACTATAACTTGGAGCTCCTACAATGAGCAGTTCTTC. It encodes CATSGTITWSSYNEQFF.

The V call is TRBV27, the J call TRBJ2-7; D is unresolved. This CDR3 has 14 amino acids. Germline CDR1 reads MNHEY; CDR2 reads SMNVEV (reference sequence). Between the trimmed V and J ends, which lost 5 bases and 5 bases, there was a span of 16 bases. The CDR3 DNA follows: TGTGCCAGCAGTCCGGTTGCTCATGGGAACGAGCAGTACTTC. Its translation: CASSPVAHGNEQYF.